The 21 T cell receptor beta chains below come from one sample, sequenced in a study of blood T cell repertoires in COVID-19. Sequenced by immunoSEQ multiplex PCR; TCRdb stores in-frame clones only, minus some. The sample yields about 220,000 clones, about 86% seen once. The sequenced material came from peripheral blood. The receptors come from a woman aged 25 to 39 who had recovered from COVID-19.

The chain is built from TRBV19 and TRBJ1-1; TRBD1 is a possible D gene (6 bases). The V end was cut by 10 bases, the J end by 0 bases, with 12 bases between. Germline V gene lookup returns CDR1 LNHDA and CDR2 SQIVND (reference sequence). CDR3 size: 13 residues. The CDR3 coding sequence is TGTGCCACCCAAAGGACAGTGAACACTGAAGCTTTCTTT. This codes for CATQRTVNTEAFF.

Worth noting for this clone: A read error may explain this, as a much larger clone is one base away. The genes are TRBV7-8 and TRBJ1-2; tentative D call: TRBD1 (5 bases). Germline V gene lookup returns CDR1 SGHVS and CDR2 FQNEAQ. This CDR3 is built from 18 residues. V shed 6 bases and J shed 2 bases, with 25 bases lying between them. CDR3 sequence (DNA): TGTGCCAGCAGTCCGGCCAGGGCAGGGCTTCTCAGGAACTATGGCTACACCTTC. It is translated as CASSPARAGLLRNYGYTF.

This chain joins TRBV20-1 and TRBJ2-7, with 7 bases fitting TRBD2. CDR3 length equals 16 residues. Germline trimming cut 3 bases from V and 3 bases from J; bases unmatched to any gene: 14. The germline CDR1 and CDR2 sequences are DFQATT and SNEGSKA (reference sequence). This CDR3 reads CSASEDSSGNFYEQYF. In DNA, the CDR3 is TGCAGTGCTAGTGAAGACTCTAGCGGAAACTTCTACGAGCAGTACTTC.

The rearrangement uses TRBV10-1 and TRBJ2-1; D unclear. Trimming cost V 3 bases and J 1 base, with 10 bases left between them. This CDR3 region has 15 residues. Germline V CDR1 and CDR2: WNHNN, SYGVQD (reference sequence). CDR3 amino acids: CASSDDSVSYNEQFF. DNA of the CDR3: TGCGCCAGCAGTGATGACTCCGTTTCCTACAATGAGCAGTTCTTC.

The rearrangement uses TRBV21-1 and TRBJ2-6; TRBD2, the table's D call, was not compared with the DNA. TRBV21-1 is assigned pseudogene status. The CDR3 covers 13 residues. The CDR3 DNA sequence: TGTGCCAGCAGCAAAGGTCGGACTAACGTCCTGACTTTC. Protein: CASSKGRTNVLTF.

The CDR3 coding sequence is TGTGCCAGCAGCCAAGGCGGTATCGCGTCACTTGTCGATACGCAGTATTTT. Its protein is CASSQGGIASLVDTQYF. The V call is TRBV3-1 (or the pseudogene TRBV3-2), the J call TRBJ2-3, with D hard to call. CDR3 length: 17 residues. Germline V gene sequence: CDR1 LGHDT, CDR2 YNNKEL (reference sequence). Trimming removed 1 base from V and 6 bases from J, with 20 bases in between.

The chain combines TRBV18 with TRBJ1-5; D possibly corresponds to TRBD1 (6 bases). Trimming removed 3 bases from V and 4 bases from J, with 13 bases in between. CDR3 length equals 15 residues. Germline V gene sequence: CDR1 KGHSH, CDR2 LQKENI. CDR3 in amino acids: CASSPLGTQNQPQHF. The CDR3 coding sequence is TGTGCCAGCTCACCTCTCGGGACACAGAATCAGCCCCAGCATTTT.

This chain connects TRBV5-5 to TRBJ1-1; 7 positions agree with TRBD1. This CDR3 has 12 residues. J was trimmed by 2 bases and V by 7 bases; bases with no gene match: 2. Germline V gene data show CDR1 as SGHKS and CDR2 as YYEKEE (reference sequence). CDR3 region: CASGQDNTEAFF. CDR3 in DNA: TGTGCCAGCGGACAGGATAACACTGAAGCTTTCTTT.

This clone was counted at least ten times. The V call is TRBV28, the J call TRBJ1-3; D call uncertain. Per the germline V gene, CDR1 is MDHEN and CDR2 is SYDVKM. V dropped 7 bases and J dropped 0 bases, with 7 bases sitting between them. CDR3 length: 13 residues. The CDR3 loop reads CASIKHSGNTIYF. CDR3 bases: TGTGCCAGCATTAAGCACTCTGGAAACACCATATATTTT.

The chain is built from TRBV2 and TRBJ2-2, with TRBD1 matching 8 bases. CDR3 size: 16 residues. The junction had 12 bases not matched to a gene; V was cut back by 4 bases and J by 8 bases. The V gene's germline CDR1 is SNHLY and CDR2 FYNNEI. The CDR3 here is CASSADRATLSGELFF. The DNA of the CDR3 is TGTGCCAGCAGTGCGGACAGGGCAACATTATCTGGGGAGCTGTTTTTT.

The V gene is TRBV5-6, the J gene TRBJ1-4, with 10 bases lining up with TRBD1. The germline V gene encodes CDR1 SGHDT and CDR2 YYEEEE. With V trimmed by 4 bases and J by 8 bases, 5 bases remained unmatched. CDR3 length: 14 residues. CDR3 DNA sequence: TGTGCCAGCAGCCCTCCGGACAGGGGGGAAAAACTGTTTTTT. It encodes CASSPPDRGEKLFF.

The V and J genes are TRBV3-1 (or the pseudogene TRBV3-2) and TRBJ1-1, with a tentative D call TRBD1 (6 bases). Germline V gives CDR1 LGHDT, CDR2 YNNKEL (reference sequence). Trimming stripped 4 bases from V and 1 base from J, with 13 bases between. This CDR3 comprises 15 residues. CDR3 sequence (DNA): TGTGCCAGCAGCCCCTGGGGGGGCCAGAACACTGAAGCTTTCTTT. This gives the protein CASSPWGGQNTEAFF.

The DNA for the CDR3 is TGCGCCAGCAGCTATGGACCAGAAAGAGGGTCTGAAGCTTTCTTT. Its protein product is CASSYGPERGSEAFF. The V call is TRBV5-1, the J call TRBJ1-1; no reliable D call. The germline V gene encodes CDR1 SGHRS and CDR2 YFSETQ. The germline V and J ends were trimmed by 3 bases and 6 bases, with 18 bases remaining between them. CDR3 length: 15 amino acids.

V is TRBV5-1 and J is TRBJ2-2; 7 bases align to TRBD1. Trimming cost V 4 bases and J 3 bases; bases outside gene matches: 9. Looked up from germline, CDR1 is SGHRS and CDR2 is YFSETQ. The CDR3 length is 16 residues. The CDR3 reads CASSVKGTVDTGELFF. The CDR3 DNA sequence: TGCGCCAGCAGCGTAAAGGGGACAGTTGACACCGGGGAGCTGTTTTTT.

V usage is TRBV9 and J usage is TRBJ2-5, with 15 bases matching TRBD2. In germline, CDR1 is SGDLS, CDR2 YYNGEE. The trim removed 0 bases at V and 2 bases at J, leaving 5 bases unmatched. The CDR3 has 18 residues. CDR3: CASSVDGLAGGLQETQYF. CDR3 bases: TGTGCCAGCAGCGTAGACGGACTAGCGGGAGGGCTACAAGAGACCCAGTACTTC. The full variable domain, with the rest looked up from reference TRBV9 and TRBJ2-5, is DSGVTQTPKHLITATGQRVTLRCSPRSGDLSVYWYQQSLDQGLQFLIQYYNGEERAKGNILERFSAQQFPDLHSELNLSSLELGDSALYFCASSVDGLAGGLQETQYFGPGTRLLVL.

The chain recombines TRBV2 with TRBJ2-3; TRBD2 matches 8 bases. V gave up 4 bases and J gave up 2 bases; unmatched junction bases: 5. This CDR3 spans 15 amino acids. Germline V gene sequence: CDR1 SNHLY, CDR2 FYNNEI. The CDR3 spells CASSGAGGYTDTQYF. The CDR3 region has the DNA TGTGCCAGCAGTGGGGCGGGAGGCTACACAGATACGCAGTATTTT.

This chain joins TRBV6-5 and TRBJ2-7; 9 nucleotides match TRBD1. The CDR3 contains 13 residues. CDR1 is MNHEY and CDR2 is SVGAGI in the germline V gene. The ends lost 8 bases at V and 1 base at J; junction bases unmatched: 3. The CDR3 sequence: CASRDRASYEQYF. DNA for the CDR3: TGTGCCAGCCGGGACAGGGCGTCCTACGAGCAGTACTTC.

V usage is TRBV7-3 and J usage is TRBJ2-1; possibly TRBD1 for D (6 bases). Germline-derived CDR1 and CDR2 are SGHTA and FQGTGA. Trimming took off 0 bases at V and 13 bases at J, with 19 bases between the two ends. The CDR3 runs 15 residues. This CDR3 reads CASSLTGAAGEVQFF. The DNA for the CDR3 is TGTGCCAGCAGCTTAACGGGGGCGGCTGGCGAAGTCCAGTTCTTC.

The chain has TRBV7-9 and TRBJ2-7; 7 bases agree with TRBD2. J lost 3 bases, V lost 3 bases, and 5 bases had no gene match. Germline-derived CDR1 and CDR2 are SEHNR and FQNEAQ (reference sequence). The CDR3 loop spans 14 amino acids. CDR3 sequence reads: CASSLLAGDYEQYF. The CDR3 nucleotides are TGTGCCAGCAGCTTGTTGGCGGGAGACTACGAGCAGTACTTC.

The chain uses TRBV5-4 and TRBJ1-6; the match to TRBD1 covers 7 bases. Per the germline V gene, CDR1 is SGHNT and CDR2 is YYREEE (reference sequence). V trimming: 5 bases; J trimming: 7 bases; junction bases outside the gene matches: 6. The CDR3 has 14 residues. The CDR3 sequence is CASRPGTVNSPLHF. Here the CDR3 DNA reads TGTGCCAGCAGGCCCGGGACAGTCAATTCACCCCTCCACTTT.

J is TRBJ2-5 and V is TRBV5-8, with TRBD1 identical over 10 bases. Germline trimming cut 2 bases from V and 9 bases from J; bases unmatched to any gene: 1. Germline loops: CDR1 SGHTS, CDR2 YDEGEE. The CDR3 totals 12 residues. This chain's CDR3 is CASSFDRGPQYF. The CDR3 bases are TGTGCCAGCAGCTTCGACAGGGGGCCCCAGTACTTC.